The clone carrying this T cell receptor (beta chain) occurred once. The antigen is undetermined. PCR involved 60 Vbeta and 13 Jbeta primers. Repertoires were generated with immunoSEQ multiplex PCR, while TCRdb's copy carries only in-frame clones and drops some. The sample holds around 150,000 clones; 77% are singletons and the top ten take around 2%. The data were taken from a study of cytomegalovirus exposure and HLA in healthy donors. The germline V and J ends were trimmed by 4 bases and 5 bases, with 11 bases remaining between them. CDR3 size: 14 residues. Germline V lookup: CDR1 MGHDK, CDR2 SYGVNS. The study's findings and limits: Accounts indicate the classifier identified cytomegalovirus status with strong specificity and sensitivity.

What was sequenced was PBMCs. The receptor was isolated from a man between 50 and 59 years old in good health and CMV-seropositive. The chain combines TRBV25-1 with TRBJ1-4; weak D call: TRBD1 (5 bases). This CDR3 is CASSAYGGNEKLFF. The CDR3 bases are TGTGCCAGCAGTGCCTACGGGGGGAATGAAAAACTGTTTTTT.